This T cell receptor (beta chain) was sequenced for a study of cytomegalovirus exposure and HLA in healthy donors. Study-wide results and limits: Association with HLA alleles at 0.05 false discovery rate was found for around 17,000 TCR beta sequences in a later analysis. Later on, analysis showed that most CMV-associated TCR beta chains appeared to be HLA-restricted.

Vbeta (60) and Jbeta (13) primers were used in the PCR. Produced via immunoSEQ multiplex PCR; TCRdb's table is partial and in-frame only. The repertoire holds about 38,000 clones, with about 66% as singletons. On this clone itself: What it binds is unknown.

The receptor was isolated from a man aged 45-65 years in good health and CMV-seropositive. Sequencing used PBMCs.

DNA of the CDR3: TGTGCCAGCGCCGGACTAGCGGGTTCCTACAATGAGCAGTTCTTC. Amino acid sequence: CASAGLAGSYNEQFF. The gene calls are TRBV6-4 and TRBJ2-1; 11 bases match TRBD2. V shed 8 bases and J 1 base; nucleotides not matched to a gene: 4. This CDR3 comprises 15 residues. Germline-derived CDR1 and CDR2 are MRHNA and SNTAGT.